These T cell receptor beta chains were read from a single sample in a study of cytotoxic CD8 clonotypes in ibrutinib-treated CLL. Assay: immunoSEQ multiplex PCR; the TCRdb copy retains only in-frame clones and omits some. The profile covers under 50,000 clones, with about two thirds appearing a single time and less than 7.5% taken by the ten largest. Sequencing was performed on PBMCs, taken at disease progression, from a patient treated with ibrutinib. The receptors stem from a human donor with chronic lymphocytic leukemia. Each CDR3 is given with its conserved first and last residue. Fields, in order: CDR3 protein, CDR3 DNA, D gene, clone size, J gene, V gene. A D gene is named only where the DNA matches it firmly. For some rows the clone size is stated as once, few or many, or as a class when expanded; others skip it.

CDR3 protein: CASSLVGGGMLGTDTQYF
CDR3 DNA: TGTGCCAGCAGCTTAGTTGGAGGCGGTATGCTTGGCACAGATACGCAGTATTTT
D gene: NA
clone size: few
J gene: TRBJ2-3
V gene: TRBV7-9

CDR3 protein: CASTKENTGELFF
CDR3 DNA: TGTGCCAGCACCAAGGAAAACACCGGGGAGCTGTTTTTT
D gene: NA
clone size: NA
J gene: TRBJ2-2
V gene: TRBV2

CDR3 protein: CANPNTGELFF
CDR3 DNA: TGTGCCAACCCGAACACCGGGGAGCTGTTTTTT
D gene: NA
clone size: NA
J gene: TRBJ2-2
V gene: TRBV27

CDR3 protein: CASSLVIHEQYF
CDR3 DNA: TGTGCCAGCAGCTTGGTGATCCACGAGCAGTACTTC
D gene: NA
clone size: NA
J gene: TRBJ2-7
V gene: TRBV5-8

CDR3 protein: CASSPAMGEQYF
CDR3 DNA: TGTGCCAGCAGCCCCGCGATGGGCGAGCAGTACTTC
D gene: NA
clone size: NA
J gene: TRBJ2-7
V gene: TRBV7-9

CDR3 protein: CASSIRTEEKLFF
CDR3 DNA: TGTGCCAGTAGTATTCGGACAGAAGAAAAACTGTTTTTT
D gene: NA
clone size: NA
J gene: TRBJ1-4
V gene: TRBV19

CDR3 protein: CAWSVLSGHGGYTF
CDR3 DNA: TGTGCCTGGAGTGTACTATCGGGACACGGCGGCTACACCTTC
D gene: NA
clone size: NA
J gene: TRBJ1-2
V gene: TRBV30

CDR3 protein: CAWSISRTSGSWTGELFF
CDR3 DNA: TGTGCCTGGAGTATCTCACGGACTAGCGGGAGCTGGACCGGGGAGCTGTTTTTT
D gene: TRBD2
clone size: NA
J gene: TRBJ2-2
V gene: TRBV30

CDR3 protein: CASSLDNEQFF
CDR3 DNA: TGTGCCAGCAGCTTAGACAATGAGCAGTTCTTC
D gene: NA
clone size: few
J gene: TRBJ2-1
V gene: TRBV11-3

CDR3 protein: CASSLVWRPENIQYF
CDR3 DNA: TGTGCCAGCAGCTTAGTGTGGCGGCCAGAAAACATTCAGTACTTC
D gene: NA
clone size: once
J gene: TRBJ2-4
V gene: TRBV7-2

CDR3 protein: CASYHDNGKAQYF
CDR3 DNA: TGTGCCAGCTACCACGACAACGGGAAGGCCCAGTACTTC
D gene: NA
clone size: NA
J gene: TRBJ2-5
V gene: TRBV18

CDR3 protein: CASSLEASGKIYEQYF
CDR3 DNA: TGCGCCAGCAGCTTGGAGGCTAGCGGGAAAATTTACGAGCAGTACTTC
D gene: TRBD2
clone size: NA
J gene: TRBJ2-7
V gene: TRBV5-1

CDR3 protein: CASSARTSPPPETQYF
CDR3 DNA: TGTGCCAGCAGCGCCAGGACTTCGCCCCCACCAGAGACCCAGTACTTC
D gene: NA
clone size: NA
J gene: TRBJ2-5
V gene: TRBV9

CDR3 protein: CAISEGAGQETQYF
CDR3 DNA: TGTGCCATCAGTGAGGGGGCGGGTCAAGAGACCCAGTACTTC
D gene: NA
clone size: NA
J gene: TRBJ2-5
V gene: TRBV10-3

CDR3 protein: CASSRSSGRADTQYF
CDR3 DNA: TGTGCCAGCAGCCGATCTAGCGGGAGGGCAGATACGCAGTATTTT
D gene: TRBD2
clone size: NA
J gene: TRBJ2-3
V gene: TRBV6-5

CDR3 protein: CASRGGGSNQPQHF
CDR3 DNA: TGTGCCAGCAGGGGGGGTGGGAGCAATCAGCCCCAGCATTTT
D gene: NA
clone size: NA
J gene: TRBJ1-5
V gene: TRBV27

CDR3 protein: CASSPGGGSTEAFF
CDR3 DNA: TGTGCCAGCTCACCAGGCGGGGGAAGCACTGAAGCTTTCTTT
D gene: NA
clone size: few
J gene: TRBJ1-1
V gene: TRBV18

CDR3 protein: CASSLSFSDKVYEQYF
CDR3 DNA: TGTGCCAGCAGTTTAAGCTTCTCGGACAAGGTCTACGAGCAGTACTTC
D gene: NA
clone size: NA
J gene: TRBJ2-7
V gene: TRBV28

CDR3 protein: CASSPGTSGGELFF
CDR3 DNA: TGTGCCAGCAGCCCCGGGACTAGCGGCGGGGAGCTGTTTTTT
D gene: TRBD2
clone size: NA
J gene: TRBJ2-2
V gene: TRBV7-3

CDR3 protein: CASSRGVNSPLHF
CDR3 DNA: TGCGCCAGCAGCAGGGGTGTTAATTCACCCCTCCACTTT
D gene: NA
clone size: NA
J gene: TRBJ1-6
V gene: TRBV10-1

CDR3 protein: CASSYFAGTTNEKLFF
CDR3 DNA: TGTGCCAGCAGTTACTTTGCAGGGACAACTAATGAAAAACTGTTTTTT
D gene: NA
clone size: NA
J gene: TRBJ1-4
V gene: TRBV6-5

CDR3 protein: CASSFTAGTTGPRYGYTF
CDR3 DNA: TGTGCCAGCAGTTTCACCGCGGGGACGACAGGGCCCCGCTATGGCTACACCTTC
D gene: TRBD1
clone size: once
J gene: TRBJ1-2
V gene: TRBV27

CDR3 protein: CASSFLSPYEQYF
CDR3 DNA: TGTGCCAGCAGCTTTTTATCTCCCTACGAGCAGTACTTC
D gene: NA
clone size: NA
J gene: TRBJ2-7
V gene: TRBV27

CDR3 protein: CASGFREKTEAFF
CDR3 DNA: TGTGCCAGCGGATTCAGGGAGAAGACTGAAGCTTTCTTT
D gene: NA
clone size: NA
J gene: TRBJ1-1
V gene: TRBV6-5

CDR3 protein: CASTPRRGQDEQYF
CDR3 DNA: TGTGCCAGCACCCCTAGAAGAGGACAGGACGAGCAGTACTTC
D gene: TRBD1
clone size: NA
J gene: TRBJ2-7
V gene: TRBV2

CDR3 protein: CASSVGGAGAGQETQYF
CDR3 DNA: TGTGCCAGCAGCGTAGGGGGAGCGGGAGCAGGCCAAGAGACCCAGTACTTC
D gene: TRBD2
clone size: NA
J gene: TRBJ2-5
V gene: TRBV9

CDR3 protein: CASSLFKRPNTEAFF
CDR3 DNA: TGTGCCAGCAGTTTATTCAAACGGCCGAACACTGAAGCTTTCTTT
D gene: NA
clone size: NA
J gene: TRBJ1-1
V gene: TRBV27